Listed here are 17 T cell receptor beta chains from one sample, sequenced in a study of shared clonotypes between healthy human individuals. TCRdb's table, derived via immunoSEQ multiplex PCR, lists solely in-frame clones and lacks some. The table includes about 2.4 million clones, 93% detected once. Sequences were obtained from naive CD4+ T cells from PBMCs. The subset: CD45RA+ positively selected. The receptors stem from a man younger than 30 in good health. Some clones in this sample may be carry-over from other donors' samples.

The CDR3 protein is CASSQVRGGGNTIYF. CDR3 DNA: TGTGCCAGCAGCCAAGTAAGGGGAGGTGGAAACACCATATATTTT. The chain is built from TRBV4-2 and TRBJ1-3; possibly TRBD1 for D (5 bases). The V and J ends lost 1 base and 3 bases respectively, with 10 bases between them. The V gene's germline CDR1 is LGHNA and CDR2 YNFKEQ. This CDR3 contains 15 residues.

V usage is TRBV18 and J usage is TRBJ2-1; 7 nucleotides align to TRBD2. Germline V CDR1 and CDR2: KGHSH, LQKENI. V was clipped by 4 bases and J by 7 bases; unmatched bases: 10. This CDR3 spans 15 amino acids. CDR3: CASSRSEAGRNEQFF. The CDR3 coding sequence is TGTGCCAGCTCACGATCTGAAGCGGGAAGGAATGAGCAGTTCTTC.

In nucleotides, the CDR3 is TGTGCCAGCAGTTACTCGAGTTTATCGAGCTCCTACGAGCAGTACTTC. Its protein is CASSYSSLSSSYEQYF. The rearrangement uses TRBV6-6 and TRBJ2-7, with no clear D. Deletions cut 0 bases from V and 0 bases from J, with 12 bases between. This CDR3 region has 16 residues. Germline lookup yields CDR1 MNHNY and CDR2 SVGAGI (reference sequence).

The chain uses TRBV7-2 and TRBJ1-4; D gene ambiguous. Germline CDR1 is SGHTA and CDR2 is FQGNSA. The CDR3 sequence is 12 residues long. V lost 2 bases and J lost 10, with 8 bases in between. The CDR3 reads CASSLWPGKLFF. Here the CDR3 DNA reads TGTGCCAGCAGCTTATGGCCGGGAAAACTGTTTTTT.

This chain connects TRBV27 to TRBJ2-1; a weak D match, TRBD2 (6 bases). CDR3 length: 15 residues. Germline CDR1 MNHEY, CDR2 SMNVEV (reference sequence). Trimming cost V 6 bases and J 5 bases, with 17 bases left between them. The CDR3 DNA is TGTGCCAGCAGGGTCCGACTAGGGGAAAACAATGAGCAGTTCTTC. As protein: CASRVRLGENNEQFF.

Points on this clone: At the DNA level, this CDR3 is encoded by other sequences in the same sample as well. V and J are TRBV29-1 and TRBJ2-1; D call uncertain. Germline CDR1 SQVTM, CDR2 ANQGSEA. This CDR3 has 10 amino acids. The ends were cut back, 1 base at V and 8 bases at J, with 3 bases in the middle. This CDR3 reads CSVEVDEQFF. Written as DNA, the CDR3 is TGCAGCGTTGAAGTGGATGAGCAGTTCTTC.

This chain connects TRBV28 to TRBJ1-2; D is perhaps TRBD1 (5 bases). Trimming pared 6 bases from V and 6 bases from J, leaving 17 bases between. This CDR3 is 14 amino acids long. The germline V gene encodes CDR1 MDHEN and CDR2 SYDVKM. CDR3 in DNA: TGTGCCAGCAGCCAGGGTCCACTATTCAATGGCTACACCTTC. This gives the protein CASSQGPLFNGYTF.

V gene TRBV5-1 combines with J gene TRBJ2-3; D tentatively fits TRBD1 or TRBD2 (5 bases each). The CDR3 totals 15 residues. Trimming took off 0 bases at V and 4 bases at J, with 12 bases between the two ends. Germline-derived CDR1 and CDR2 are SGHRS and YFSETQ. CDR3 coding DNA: TGCGCCAGCAGCTTGGAGGGGACCTTTTCAGATACGCAGTATTTT. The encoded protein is CASSLEGTFSDTQYF.

Here the CDR3 DNA reads TGTGCCAGCAGCTCAAAGGGCCCACCTCAACCGACTCCTGGAAACACCATATATTTT. Translation gives CASSSKGPPQPTPGNTIYF. V usage is TRBV7-2 and J usage is TRBJ1-3, with D unclear. The CDR3 runs to 19 residues. Germline CDR1 SGHTA, CDR2 FQGNSA. V dropped 4 bases and J dropped 2 bases, with 24 bases sitting between them.

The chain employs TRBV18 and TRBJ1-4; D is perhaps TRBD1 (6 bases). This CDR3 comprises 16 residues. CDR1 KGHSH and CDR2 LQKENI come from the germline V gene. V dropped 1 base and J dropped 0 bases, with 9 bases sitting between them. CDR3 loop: CASSPRRGTTNEKLFF. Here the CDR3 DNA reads TGTGCCAGCTCACCACGCAGGGGCACAACTAATGAAAAACTGTTTTTT.

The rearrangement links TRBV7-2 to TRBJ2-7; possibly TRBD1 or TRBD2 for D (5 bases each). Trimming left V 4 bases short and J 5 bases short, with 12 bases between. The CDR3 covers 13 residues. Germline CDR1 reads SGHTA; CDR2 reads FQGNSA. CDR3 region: CASSSGPEDEQYF. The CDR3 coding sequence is TGTGCCAGCAGCTCAGGGCCGGAGGACGAGCAGTACTTC.

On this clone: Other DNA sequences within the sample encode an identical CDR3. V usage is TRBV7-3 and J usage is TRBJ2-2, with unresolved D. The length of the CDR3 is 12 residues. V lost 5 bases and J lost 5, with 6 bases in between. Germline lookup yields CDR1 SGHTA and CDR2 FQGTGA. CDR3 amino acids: CASSPRTGELFF. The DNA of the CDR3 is TGTGCCAGCAGCCCGCGGACCGGGGAGCTGTTTTTT.

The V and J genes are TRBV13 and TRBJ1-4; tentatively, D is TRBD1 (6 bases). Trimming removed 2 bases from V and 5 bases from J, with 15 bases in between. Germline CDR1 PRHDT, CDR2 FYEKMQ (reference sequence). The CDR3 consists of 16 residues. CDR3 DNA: TGTGCCAGCAGCTTATTCACAGGGCTCCAGAATGAAAAACTGTTTTTT. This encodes CASSLFTGLQNEKLFF.

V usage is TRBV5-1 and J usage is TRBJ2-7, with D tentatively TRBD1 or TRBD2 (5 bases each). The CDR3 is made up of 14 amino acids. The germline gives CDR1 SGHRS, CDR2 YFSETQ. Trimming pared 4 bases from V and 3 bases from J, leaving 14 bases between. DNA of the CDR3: TGCGCCAGCAGCATGGGACCAATGAGCTACGAGCAGTACTTC. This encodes CASSMGPMSYEQYF.

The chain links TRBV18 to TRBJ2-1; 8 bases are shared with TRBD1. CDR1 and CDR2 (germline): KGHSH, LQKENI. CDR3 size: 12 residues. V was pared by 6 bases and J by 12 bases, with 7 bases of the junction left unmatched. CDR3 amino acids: CASSSTGDVQFF. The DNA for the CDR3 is TGTGCCAGCTCGTCGACAGGGGACGTGCAGTTCTTC.

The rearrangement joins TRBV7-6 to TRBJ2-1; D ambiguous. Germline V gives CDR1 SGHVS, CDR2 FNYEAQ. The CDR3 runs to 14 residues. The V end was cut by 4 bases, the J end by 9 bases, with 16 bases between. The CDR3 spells CASSSSPGLGEQFF. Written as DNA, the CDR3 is TGTGCCAGCAGCTCAAGCCCGGGCCTGGGTGAGCAGTTCTTC.

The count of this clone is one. The CDR3 spells CASSLVEQRDGYTF. The CDR3 region has the DNA TGCGCCAGCAGCTTGGTTGAGCAGAGGGATGGCTACACCTTC. V usage is TRBV5-1 and J usage is TRBJ1-2; no clear D gene. CDR3 length equals 14 residues. Germline CDR1 and CDR2: SGHRS and YFSETQ. V lost 0 bases and J lost 6, with 12 bases in between.